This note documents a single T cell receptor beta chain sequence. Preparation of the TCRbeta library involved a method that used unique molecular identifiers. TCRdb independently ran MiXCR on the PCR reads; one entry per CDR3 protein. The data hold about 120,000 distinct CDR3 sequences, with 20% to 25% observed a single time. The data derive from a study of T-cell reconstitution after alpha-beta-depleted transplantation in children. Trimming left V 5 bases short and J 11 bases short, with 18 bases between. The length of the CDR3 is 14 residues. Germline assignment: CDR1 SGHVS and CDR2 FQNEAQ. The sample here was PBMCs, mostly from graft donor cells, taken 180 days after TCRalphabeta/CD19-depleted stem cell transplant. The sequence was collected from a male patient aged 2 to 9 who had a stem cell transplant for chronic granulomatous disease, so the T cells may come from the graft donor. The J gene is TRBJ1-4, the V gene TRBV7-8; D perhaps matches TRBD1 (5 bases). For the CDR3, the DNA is TGTGCCAGCAGCACAATAGACAGTGGGAGTAAACTGTTTTTT. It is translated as CASSTIDSGSKLFF.